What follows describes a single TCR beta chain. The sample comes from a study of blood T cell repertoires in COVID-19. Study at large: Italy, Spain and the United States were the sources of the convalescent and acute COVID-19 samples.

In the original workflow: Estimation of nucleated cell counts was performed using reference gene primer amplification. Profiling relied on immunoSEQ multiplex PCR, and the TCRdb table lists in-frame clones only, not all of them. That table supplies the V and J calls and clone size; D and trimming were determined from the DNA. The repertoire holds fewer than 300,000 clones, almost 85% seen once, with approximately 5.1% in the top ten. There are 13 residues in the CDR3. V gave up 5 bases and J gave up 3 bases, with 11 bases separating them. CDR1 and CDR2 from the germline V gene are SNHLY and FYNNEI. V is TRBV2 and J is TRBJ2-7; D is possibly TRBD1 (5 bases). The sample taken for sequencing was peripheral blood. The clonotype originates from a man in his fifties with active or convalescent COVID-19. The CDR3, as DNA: TGTGCCAGCAGTTACACACAGGACTACGAGCAGTACTTC. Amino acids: CASSYTQDYEQYF.